The 21 T cell receptor beta chains below come from one sample, sequenced in a study of read filtering for tumor transcriptome and immune sequencing. This library used around 400 ng RNA and molecular barcoded adaptors spanning alpha/delta and beta/gamma chains. TCRdb recomputed calls from the reads with MiXCR, one row per CDR3 protein. Here the sample spans tens of thousands of distinct CDR3 sequences, 11% to 15% being singletons. The sequenced sample was a population of CD138-negative cells sorted from bone marrow. The receptors here all came from a donor at least 40 years old with multiple myeloma.

The sample holds a few counts of this clonotype. The chain recombines TRBV7-8 with TRBJ2-1; D gene uncertain. The CDR3 totals 16 residues. V gave up 4 bases and J gave up 8 bases, with 21 bases separating them. Per the germline V gene, CDR1 is SGHVS and CDR2 is FQNEAQ. The CDR3 DNA sequence: TGTGCCAGCAGCTCGCCGTCCCCTTTCCTAGGGTATGAGCAGTTCTTC. Its protein is CASSSPSPFLGYEQFF.

The sample holds many counts of this clonotype. The V and J genes are TRBV6-6 and TRBJ2-7; 11 bases fit TRBD2. J lost 1 base, V lost 11 bases, and 10 bases had no gene match. Germline assignment: CDR1 MNHNY and CDR2 SVGAGI (reference sequence). The CDR3 sequence is 15 residues long. CDR3 coding DNA: TGTGCCGCCCGTAGCGGGGGGGCCGGGTCCTACGAGCAGTACTTC. Translating gives CAARSGGAGSYEQYF.

This clonotype was observed a handful of times. The chain is built from TRBV10-3 and TRBJ1-1, with D unclear. Germline loops: CDR1 ENHRY, CDR2 SYGVKD. The length of the CDR3 is 15 residues. The V end lost 3 bases, the J end lost 5 bases, and 16 bases lay between the germline ends. The CDR3 nucleotides are TGTGCCATCAGTGAAAGTCAGAGAGGGCTTACTGAAGCTTTCTTT. This codes for CAISESQRGLTEAFF.

The table lists this clonotype with a few counts. The gene calls are TRBV10-2 and TRBJ1-4; D call uncertain. Germline V gives CDR1 WSHSY, CDR2 SAAADI. The CDR3 has 15 amino acids. The ends were cut back, 6 bases at V and 0 bases at J, with 11 bases in the middle. CDR3 sequence reads: CASRMVSATNEKLFF. Here the CDR3 DNA reads TGCGCCAGCAGAATGGTCAGTGCAACTAATGAAAAACTGTTTTTT.

As concerns this clonotype: The junction shows a germline mismatch at one end, possibly a read error. This chain connects TRBV7-9 to TRBJ1-1; 7 nucleotides line up with TRBD1. Germline lookup yields CDR1 SEHNR and CDR2 FQNEAQ (reference sequence). The CDR3 consists of 12 residues. The CDR3 region is CASSRQGAVASF. The CDR3 nucleotides read TGTGCCAGCAGCAGACAGGGTGCTGTAGCTTCCTTT.

This clonotype was seen ten or more times. The J gene is TRBJ2-3, the V gene TRBV28; 10 bases are a match to TRBD1. Germline V gene data show CDR1 as MDHEN and CDR2 as SYDVKM. This CDR3 region has 16 residues. V lost 6 bases and J lost 1; bases outside the gene matches: 7. The CDR3 DNA reads as TGTGCCAGCAGCCGCCATGGACAGGGGGGCACAGATACGCAGTATTTT. This codes for CASSRHGQGGTDTQYF.

This clonotype was detected many times. As the CDR3 is not closed by the conserved phenylalanine or tryptophan, this likely results from a read error. The DNA is omitted, as the CDR3 cannot be located on it reliably, and the CDR3 follows TCRdb's listing. The V call is TRBV3-1, the J call TRBJ1-2; the D call in the table, TRBD1, was not verified against the DNA. Including both end residues, the CDR3 is 11 amino acids long. In germline, CDR1 is LGHDT, CDR2 YNNKEL (reference sequence). The CDR3 reads CASSQARQLAM.

This clonotype appeared a few times. This sequence joins TRBV6-5 and TRBJ2-7, with D uncertain. Deletions cut 6 bases from V and 2 bases from J, with 11 bases between. The CDR3 is 13 amino acids. CDR1 is MNHEY, CDR2 SVGAGI, per germline. CDR3 loop: CASRSAGTYEQYF. In DNA form, the CDR3 reads TGTGCCAGCAGGTCAGCTGGCACCTACGAGCAGTACTTC.

CDR3 sequence (DNA): TGCAGCGTTGAATCGGGGATCCTCTACGAGCAGTACTTC. Encoded protein: CSVESGILYEQYF. The chain joins TRBV29-1 to TRBJ2-7; a weak D match, TRBD2 (5 bases). Germline CDR1 SQVTM, CDR2 ANQGSEA. The CDR3 sequence is 13 residues long. Trimming pared 2 bases from V and 3 bases from J, leaving 11 bases between.

The table lists this clonotype with many counts. The chain joins TRBV3-1 to TRBJ2-1, with 8 bases that match TRBD2. Germline CDR1 LGHDT, CDR2 YNNKEL (reference sequence). This CDR3 contains 15 residues. V shed 4 bases, J shed 6 bases, and the junction held 8 bases outside the gene matches. The CDR3 nucleotides read TGTGCCAGCAGCCCGGGGGGGCCCCTCCTCAATGAGCAGTTCTTC. This codes for CASSPGGPLLNEQFF.

A word on this clonotype: A much bigger clone sits one base away, suggesting this may be a read error. V usage is TRBV7-9 and J usage is TRBJ1-5; no definite D call. V was pared by 5 bases and J by 6 bases, with 17 bases between. This CDR3 has 15 residues. Germline V gives CDR1 SEHNR, CDR2 FQNEAQ (reference sequence). This chain's CDR3 is CASSEVTADRQPQHF. The CDR3 nucleotides read TGTGCCAGCAGCGAAGTGACGGCAGATCGTCAGCCCCAGCATTTT.

This clonotype showed up many times. The chain is built from TRBV4-3 and TRBJ2-5; the match to TRBD1 covers 7 bases. Germline CDR1 and CDR2: LGHNA and YSLEER. Trimming cost V 1 base and J 5 bases; bases outside gene matches: 7. This CDR3 comprises 15 residues. The CDR3 sequence is CASSQADRKWETQYF. In nucleotides, the CDR3 is TGCGCCAGCAGCCAAGCGGACAGGAAATGGGAGACCCAGTACTTC.

This clonotype has ten or more counts. The chain couples TRBV18 to TRBJ2-3; D is unresolved. With 3 bases removed from V and 6 bases from J, the gap between germline ends came to 10 bases. Germline V gene sequence: CDR1 KGHSH, CDR2 LQKENI. The CDR3 totals 13 residues. CDR3 DNA: TGTGCCAGCTCACCGGGCACCTCGGATACGCAGTATTTT. It codes for CASSPGTSDTQYF. Drawing the rest from reference TRBV18 and TRBJ2-3, the complete variable domain is NAGVMQNPRHLVRRRGQEARLRCSPMKGHSHVYWYRQLPEEGLKFMVYLQKENIIDESGMPKERFSAEFPKEGPSILRIQQVVRGDSAAYFCASSPGTSDTQYFGPGTRLTVL.

The sample holds a few counts of this clonotype. This may be a read error: a much more frequent sequence differs by one nucleotide. The J gene is TRBJ2-5, the V gene TRBV7-9; weak D call: TRBD2 (5 bases). This CDR3 contains 14 residues. CDR1 SEHNR and CDR2 FQNEAQ come from the germline V gene (reference sequence). CDR3 amino acids: CASGLATTREFQYF. The CDR3 nucleotides are TGTGCCAGCGGCTTAGCGACGACAAGGGAATTCCAGTACTTC.

This clonotype was detected many times. The V and J genes are TRBV7-2 and TRBJ1-3; TRBD1 aligns across 7 bases. The CDR3 covers 15 residues. Germline CDR1 is SGHTA and CDR2 is FQGNSA. V lost 7 bases to trimming and J lost 4 bases; unmatched junction nucleotides: 10. The CDR3 sequence: CASTPGGLVGNTIYF. The CDR3 nucleotides are TGTGCCAGCACCCCAGGGGGGCTAGTAGGAAACACCATATATTTT.

In this sample, this clonotype turned up a few times. The chain joins TRBV18 to TRBJ2-3, with TRBD1 matching over 8 bases. Looked up from germline, CDR1 is KGHSH and CDR2 is LQKENI. After removal of 4 bases from V and 6 bases from J, the junction contained 6 bases not matched to a gene. The CDR3 is 14 amino acids. In DNA, the CDR3 is TGTGCCAGCTCACACCGACAGGGGAAGGATACGCAGTATTTT. Translation gives CASSHRQGKDTQYF. Supplemented by reference TRBV18 and TRBJ2-3, the full variable domain reads NAGVMQNPRHLVRRRGQEARLRCSPMKGHSHVYWYRQLPEEGLKFMVYLQKENIIDESGMPKERFSAEFPKEGPSILRIQQVVRGDSAAYFCASSHRQGKDTQYFGPGTRLTVL.

At least ten counts were recorded for this clonotype. This chain connects TRBV20-1 to TRBJ2-1; possibly TRBD1 or TRBD2 for D (5 bases each). Germline values: CDR1 DFQATT, CDR2 SNEGSKA (reference sequence). This CDR3 has 12 amino acids. Between the trimmed V and J ends, which lost 5 bases and 7 bases, there was a span of 12 bases. CDR3 nucleotide sequence: TGCAGTGCTCCCTTCGGGACGAATGAGCAGTTCTTC. Amino acid sequence: CSAPFGTNEQFF.

This clonotype showed up many times. V and J are TRBV12-3 or TRBV12-4 and TRBJ1-1; 7 bases are a match to TRBD1. The CDR3 is 15 residues long. V dropped 3 bases and J dropped 6; count of bases not matched to a gene: 10. CDR3 sequence (DNA): TGTGCCAGCAGTTTTGGGAGGGGGCGAGGCTCTGAAGCTTTCTTT. Translated: CASSFGRGRGSEAFF.

The gene calls are TRBV20-1 and TRBJ1-5; 8 nucleotides align to TRBD1. The CDR3 runs 13 residues. Germline trimming cut 6 bases from V and 4 bases from J; bases unmatched to any gene: 5. Germline V lookup: CDR1 DFQATT, CDR2 SNEGSKA (reference sequence). CDR3 loop: CSATGDLNQPQHF. The CDR3 DNA sequence: TGCAGTGCGACAGGGGACCTAAATCAGCCCCAGCATTTT.

As to this clonotype: Mismatch with germline at one junction end may stem from a read error. This chain joins TRBV5-1 and TRBJ2-7; D gene uncertain. Germline V gene sequence: CDR1 SGHRS, CDR2 YFSETQ. This CDR3 spans 16 amino acids. The DNA for the CDR3 is TGCGTCAGCAGTCCATCCGGACCGCTGACCTCCTACGAGCAGTACTTC. It specifies CVSSPSGPLTSYEQYF.

In its sample, this clonotype was seen many times. CDR3 sequence: CASSLEGTSTDTQYF. The CDR3 nucleotides read TGTGCCAGCAGCTTAGAGGGAACCAGCACAGATACGCAGTATTTT. V gene TRBV7-2 combines with J gene TRBJ2-3; the D is unclear. V shed 1 base and J shed 0 bases, with 8 bases lying between them. This CDR3 has 15 residues. The germline V gene encodes CDR1 SGHTA and CDR2 FQGNSA.